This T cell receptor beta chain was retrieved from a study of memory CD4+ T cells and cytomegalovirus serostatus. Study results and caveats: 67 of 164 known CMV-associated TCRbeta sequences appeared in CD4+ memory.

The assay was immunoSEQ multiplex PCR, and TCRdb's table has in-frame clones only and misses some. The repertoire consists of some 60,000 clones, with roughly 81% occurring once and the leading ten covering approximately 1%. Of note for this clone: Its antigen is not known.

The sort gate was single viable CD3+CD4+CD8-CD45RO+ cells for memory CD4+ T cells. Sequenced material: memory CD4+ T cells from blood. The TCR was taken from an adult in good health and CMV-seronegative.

CDR3 amino acids: CASSPSGREKTQYF. CDR3 nucleotide sequence: TGTGCCAGCAGCCCTAGCGGGAGAGAAAAGACCCAGTACTTC. V is TRBV7-2 and J is TRBJ2-5, with 10 bases fitting TRBD2. The length of the CDR3 is 14 residues. Germline lookup yields CDR1 SGHTA and CDR2 FQGNSA. J was trimmed by 6 bases and V by 5 bases; bases with no gene match: 6. Full variable domain (remainder filled in from reference TRBV7-2 and TRBJ2-5): GAGVSQSPSNKVTEKGKDVELRCDPISGHTALYWYRQSLGQGLEFLIYFQGNSAPDKSGLPSDRFSAERTGGSVSTLTIQRTQQEDSAVYLCASSPSGREKTQYFGPGTRLLVL.